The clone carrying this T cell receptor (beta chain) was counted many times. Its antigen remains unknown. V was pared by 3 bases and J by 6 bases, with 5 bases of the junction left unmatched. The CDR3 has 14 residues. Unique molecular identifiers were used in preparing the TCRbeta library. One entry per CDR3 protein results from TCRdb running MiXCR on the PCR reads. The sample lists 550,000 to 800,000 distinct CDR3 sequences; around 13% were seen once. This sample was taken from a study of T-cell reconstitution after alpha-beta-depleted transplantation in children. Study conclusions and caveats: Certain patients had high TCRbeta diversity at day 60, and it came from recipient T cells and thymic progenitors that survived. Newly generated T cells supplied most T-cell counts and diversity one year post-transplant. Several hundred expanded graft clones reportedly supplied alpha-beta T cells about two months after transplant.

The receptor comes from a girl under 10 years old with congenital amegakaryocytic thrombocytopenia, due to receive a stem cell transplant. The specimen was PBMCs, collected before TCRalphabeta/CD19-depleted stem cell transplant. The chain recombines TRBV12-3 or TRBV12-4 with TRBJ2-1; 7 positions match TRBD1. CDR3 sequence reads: CASSFSDRVNEQFF. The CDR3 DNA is TGTGCCAGCAGTTTCTCCGACAGGGTCAATGAGCAGTTCTTC.